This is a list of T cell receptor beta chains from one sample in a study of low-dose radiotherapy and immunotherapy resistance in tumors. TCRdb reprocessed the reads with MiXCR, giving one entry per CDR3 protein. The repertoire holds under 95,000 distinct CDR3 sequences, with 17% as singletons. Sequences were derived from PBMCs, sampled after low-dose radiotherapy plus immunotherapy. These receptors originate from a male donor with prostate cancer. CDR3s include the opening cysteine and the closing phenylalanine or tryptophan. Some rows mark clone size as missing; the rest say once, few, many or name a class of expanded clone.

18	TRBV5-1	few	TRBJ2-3	CASKLLRASSPSTDTQYF
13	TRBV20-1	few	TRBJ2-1	CSAMVPPHNEQFF
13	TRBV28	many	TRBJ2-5	CASSLRSTETQYF
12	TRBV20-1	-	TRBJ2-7	CSARERSYEQYF
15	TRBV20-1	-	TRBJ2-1	CSAGPGLAGGGGQFF
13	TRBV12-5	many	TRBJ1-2	CASARAENYGYTF
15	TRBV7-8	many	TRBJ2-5	CASTLTSGRLETQYF
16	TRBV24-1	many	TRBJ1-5	CATSDAGTSSNQPQHF
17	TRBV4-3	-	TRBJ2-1	CASSQDLAGAVYNEQFF
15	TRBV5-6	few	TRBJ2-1	CASSSSRTAYNEQFF
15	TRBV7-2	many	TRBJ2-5	CASSYEPGRVGTQYF
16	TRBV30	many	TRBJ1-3	CAWSVRGPSSGNTIYF
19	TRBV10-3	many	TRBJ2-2	CAISDGRTGQGVGTGELFF
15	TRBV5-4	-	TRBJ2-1	CASSQTGAQYNEQFF
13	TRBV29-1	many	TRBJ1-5	CSVEEVENQPQHF
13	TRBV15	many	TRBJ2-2	CATSSTRTGQMFF
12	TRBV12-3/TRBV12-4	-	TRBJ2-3	CASGLIAGPQYF
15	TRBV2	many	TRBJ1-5	CASRAQTGVNQPQHF
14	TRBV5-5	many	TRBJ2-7	CASSLLSGGGEQYF
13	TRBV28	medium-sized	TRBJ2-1	CAAGGTWSGEQFF
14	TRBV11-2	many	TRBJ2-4	CASSPLPSLGIQYF
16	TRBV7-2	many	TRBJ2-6	CAGIRDHPPGANVLTF
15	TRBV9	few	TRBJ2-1	CASSAGLGSYNEQFF
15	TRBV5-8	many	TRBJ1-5	CASSLAGSGNQPQHF
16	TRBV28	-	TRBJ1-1	CASPPVTGGMNTEAFF
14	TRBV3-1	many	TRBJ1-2	CASSQLGQNYGYTF
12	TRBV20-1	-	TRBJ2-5	CSARGKQETQYF
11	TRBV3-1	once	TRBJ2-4	CASSQRSAKYF
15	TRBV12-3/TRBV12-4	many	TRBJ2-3	CASSLTSGNTDTQYF
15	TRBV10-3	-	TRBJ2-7	CAISATTGDSYEQYF
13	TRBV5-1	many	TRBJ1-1	CASSQQENTEAFF
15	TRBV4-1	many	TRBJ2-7	CASSQGLAGGREQYF
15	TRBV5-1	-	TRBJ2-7	CASSLFSGQPYEQYF
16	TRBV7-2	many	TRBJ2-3	CASSFTGTSGTDTQYF
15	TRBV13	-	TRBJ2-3	CASSLQPGSTDTQYF
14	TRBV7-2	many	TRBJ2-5	CASSFPRDEETQYF
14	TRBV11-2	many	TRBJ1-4	CASSLVGKGEKLFF
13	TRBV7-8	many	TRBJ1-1	CASSLYPNTEAFF
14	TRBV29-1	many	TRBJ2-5	CSVGKGTTSETQYF
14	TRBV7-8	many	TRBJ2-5	CASGPTSGLWTQYF
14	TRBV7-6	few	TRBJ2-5	CASSQTGGYGTQYF
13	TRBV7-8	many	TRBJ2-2	CASSLGHTGELFF
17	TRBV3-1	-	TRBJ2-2	CASSPTAIEANTGELFF
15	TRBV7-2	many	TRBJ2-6	CASSSQGTGANVLTF
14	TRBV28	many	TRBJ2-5	CASRAGQGRETQYF
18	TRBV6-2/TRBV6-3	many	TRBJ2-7	CASRPGTSGSPRPYEQYF
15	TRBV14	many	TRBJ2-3	CASSQVQGGTYTQYF
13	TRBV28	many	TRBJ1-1	CASWTGMNTEAFF
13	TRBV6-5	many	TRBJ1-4	CASSYRGLEKLFF
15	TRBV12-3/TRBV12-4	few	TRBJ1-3	CASSLTGVSGNTIYF
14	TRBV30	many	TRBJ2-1	CAWANWGGANEQFF
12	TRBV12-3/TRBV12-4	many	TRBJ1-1	CASSLTRAEAFF
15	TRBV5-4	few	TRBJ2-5	CASSEGLAGGETQYF